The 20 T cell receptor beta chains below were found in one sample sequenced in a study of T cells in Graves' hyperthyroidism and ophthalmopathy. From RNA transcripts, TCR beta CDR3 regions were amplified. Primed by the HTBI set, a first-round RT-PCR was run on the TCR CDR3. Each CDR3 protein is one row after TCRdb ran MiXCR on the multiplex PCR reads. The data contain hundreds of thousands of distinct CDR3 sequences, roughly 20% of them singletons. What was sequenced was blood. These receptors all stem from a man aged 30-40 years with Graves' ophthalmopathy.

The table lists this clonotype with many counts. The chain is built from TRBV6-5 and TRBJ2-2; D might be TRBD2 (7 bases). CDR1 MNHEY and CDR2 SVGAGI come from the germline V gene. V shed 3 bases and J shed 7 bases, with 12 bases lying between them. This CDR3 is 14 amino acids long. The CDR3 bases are TGTGCCAGCAGTTATAGAGGGGGGGGCGGGGAGCTGTTTTTT. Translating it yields CASSYRGGGGELFF.

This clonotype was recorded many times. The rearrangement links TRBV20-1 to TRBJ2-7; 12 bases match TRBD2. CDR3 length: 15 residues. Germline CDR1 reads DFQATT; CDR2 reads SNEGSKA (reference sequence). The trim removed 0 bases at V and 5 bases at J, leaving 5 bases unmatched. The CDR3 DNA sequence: TGCAGTGCTAGAGAGACTAGCGGGAGTAATAACGAGCAGTACTTC. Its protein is CSARETSGSNNEQYF.

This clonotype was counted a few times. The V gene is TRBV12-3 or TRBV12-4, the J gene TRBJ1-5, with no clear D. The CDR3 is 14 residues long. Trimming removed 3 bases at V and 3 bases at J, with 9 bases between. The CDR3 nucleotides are TGTGCCAGCAGTTTTCGGAGGGCCAATCAGCCCCAGCATTTT. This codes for CASSFRRANQPQHF.

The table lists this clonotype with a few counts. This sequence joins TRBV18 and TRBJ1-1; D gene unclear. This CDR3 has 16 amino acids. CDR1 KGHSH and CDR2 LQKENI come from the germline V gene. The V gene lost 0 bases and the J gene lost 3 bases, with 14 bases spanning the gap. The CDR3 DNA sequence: TGTGCCAGCTCACCACCTCTGGACGTGAAGGACACTGAAGCTTTCTTT. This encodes CASSPPLDVKDTEAFF.

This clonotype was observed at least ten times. For the CDR3, the DNA is TGTGCCAGCACCCTAGCGGGTTGGGGGGAGACCCAGTACTTC. It specifies CASTLAGWGETQYF. V gene TRBV2 combines with J gene TRBJ2-5, with 8 bases matching TRBD2. Per germline, CDR1 SNHLY and CDR2 FYNNEI. This CDR3 spans 14 amino acids. The trim removed 7 bases at V and 5 bases at J, leaving 9 bases unmatched.

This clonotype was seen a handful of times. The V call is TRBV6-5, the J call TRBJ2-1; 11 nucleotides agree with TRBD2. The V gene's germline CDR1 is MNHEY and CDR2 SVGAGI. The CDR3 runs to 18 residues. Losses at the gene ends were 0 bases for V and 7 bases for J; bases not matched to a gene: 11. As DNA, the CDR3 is TGTGCCAGCAGTTACTCTAGCGGGAGGGCCGGGGGGTGGAATGAGCAGTTCTTC. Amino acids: CASSYSSGRAGGWNEQFF.

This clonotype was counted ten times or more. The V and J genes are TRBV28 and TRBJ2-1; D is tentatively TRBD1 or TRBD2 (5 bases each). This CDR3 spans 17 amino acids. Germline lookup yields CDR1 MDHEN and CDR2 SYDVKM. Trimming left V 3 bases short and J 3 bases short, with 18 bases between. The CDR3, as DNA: TGTGCCAGCAGTTTGAGATTGGGGGAGTCTGTCTACAATGAGCAGTTCTTC. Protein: CASSLRLGESVYNEQFF. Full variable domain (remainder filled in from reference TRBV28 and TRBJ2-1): DVKVTQSSRYLVKRTGEKVFLECVQDMDHENMFWYRQDPGLGLRLIYFSYDVKMKEKGDIPEGYSVSREKKERFSLILESASTNQTSMYLCASSLRLGESVYNEQFFGPGTRLTVL.

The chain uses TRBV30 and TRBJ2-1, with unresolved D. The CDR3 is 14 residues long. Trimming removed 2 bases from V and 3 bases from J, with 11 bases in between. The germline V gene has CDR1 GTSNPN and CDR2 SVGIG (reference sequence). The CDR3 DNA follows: TGTGCCTGGAGTTCGGTACAGATCTACAATGAGCAGTTCTTC. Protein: CAWSSVQIYNEQFF.

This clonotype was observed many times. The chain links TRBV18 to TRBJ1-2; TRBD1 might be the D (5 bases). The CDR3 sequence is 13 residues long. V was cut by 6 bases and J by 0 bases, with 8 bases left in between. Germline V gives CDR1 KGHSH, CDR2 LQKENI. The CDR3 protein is CASSARANYGYTF. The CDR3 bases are TGTGCCAGCTCGGCCAGGGCTAACTATGGCTACACCTTC.

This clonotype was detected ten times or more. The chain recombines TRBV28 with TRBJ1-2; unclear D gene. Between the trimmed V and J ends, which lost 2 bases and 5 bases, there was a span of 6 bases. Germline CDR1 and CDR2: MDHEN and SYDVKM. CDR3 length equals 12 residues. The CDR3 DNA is TGTGCCAGCAGTTTAATTAAGTATGGCTACACCTTC. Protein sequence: CASSLIKYGYTF.

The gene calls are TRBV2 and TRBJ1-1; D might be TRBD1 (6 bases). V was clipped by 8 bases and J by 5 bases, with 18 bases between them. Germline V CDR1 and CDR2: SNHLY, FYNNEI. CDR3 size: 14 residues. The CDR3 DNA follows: TGTGCCAGCGAGACTCTCAGGGGTGGGACTGAAGCTTTCTTT. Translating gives CASETLRGGTEAFF.

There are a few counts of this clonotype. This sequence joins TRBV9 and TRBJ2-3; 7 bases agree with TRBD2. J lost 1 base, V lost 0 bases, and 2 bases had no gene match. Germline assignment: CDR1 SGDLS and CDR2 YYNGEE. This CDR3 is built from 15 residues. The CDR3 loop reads CASSVAAGGTDTQYF. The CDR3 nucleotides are TGTGCCAGCAGCGTAGCGGCGGGGGGCACAGATACGCAGTATTTT.

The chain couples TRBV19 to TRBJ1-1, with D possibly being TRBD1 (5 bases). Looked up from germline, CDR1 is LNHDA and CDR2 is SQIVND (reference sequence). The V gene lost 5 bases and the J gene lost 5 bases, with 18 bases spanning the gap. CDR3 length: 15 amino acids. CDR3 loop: CASSPPGTRRTEAFF. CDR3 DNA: TGTGCCAGTAGTCCTCCCGGGACGAGGAGGACTGAAGCTTTCTTT.

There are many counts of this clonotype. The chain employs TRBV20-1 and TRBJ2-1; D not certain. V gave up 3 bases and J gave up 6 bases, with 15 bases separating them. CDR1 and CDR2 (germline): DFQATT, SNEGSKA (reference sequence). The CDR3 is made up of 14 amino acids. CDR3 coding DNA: TGCAGTGCTAGCGCCCCCTCAAGCTCCAATGAGCAGTTCTTC. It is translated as CSASAPSSSNEQFF.

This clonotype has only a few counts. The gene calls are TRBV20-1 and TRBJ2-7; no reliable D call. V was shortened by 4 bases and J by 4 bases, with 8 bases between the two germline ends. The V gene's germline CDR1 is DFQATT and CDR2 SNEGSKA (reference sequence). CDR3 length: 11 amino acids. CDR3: CSAIAQYEQYF. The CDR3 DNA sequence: TGCAGTGCTATCGCCCAGTACGAGCAGTACTTC.

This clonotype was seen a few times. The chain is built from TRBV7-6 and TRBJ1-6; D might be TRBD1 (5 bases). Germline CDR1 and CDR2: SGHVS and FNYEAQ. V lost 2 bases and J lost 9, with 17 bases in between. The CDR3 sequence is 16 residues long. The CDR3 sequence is CASSLSSREGGSPLHF. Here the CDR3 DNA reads TGTGCCAGCAGCTTAAGTAGCAGGGAAGGTGGTTCACCCCTCCACTTT.

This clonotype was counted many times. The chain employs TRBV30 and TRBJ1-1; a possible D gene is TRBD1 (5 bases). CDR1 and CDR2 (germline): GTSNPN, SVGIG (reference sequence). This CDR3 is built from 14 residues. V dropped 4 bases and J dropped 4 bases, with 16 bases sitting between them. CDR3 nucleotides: TGTGCCTGGACCCTGGGGGGGTTGGGCACTGAAGCTTTCTTT. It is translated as CAWTLGGLGTEAFF.

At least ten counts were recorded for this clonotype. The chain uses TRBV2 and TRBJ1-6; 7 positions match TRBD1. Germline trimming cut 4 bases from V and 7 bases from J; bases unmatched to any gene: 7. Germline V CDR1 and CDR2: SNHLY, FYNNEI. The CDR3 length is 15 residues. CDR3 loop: CASSGRDSPNSPLHF. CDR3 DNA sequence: TGTGCCAGCAGTGGAAGGGACAGCCCCAATTCACCCCTCCACTTT.

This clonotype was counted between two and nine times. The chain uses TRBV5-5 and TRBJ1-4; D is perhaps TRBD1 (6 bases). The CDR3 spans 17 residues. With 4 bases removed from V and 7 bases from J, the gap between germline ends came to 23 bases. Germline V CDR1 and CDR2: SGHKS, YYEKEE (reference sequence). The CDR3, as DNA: TGTGCCAGCAGCCGGACCACTATACAGGGCTCCCCTGAAAAACTGTTTTTT. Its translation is CASSRTTIQGSPEKLFF.

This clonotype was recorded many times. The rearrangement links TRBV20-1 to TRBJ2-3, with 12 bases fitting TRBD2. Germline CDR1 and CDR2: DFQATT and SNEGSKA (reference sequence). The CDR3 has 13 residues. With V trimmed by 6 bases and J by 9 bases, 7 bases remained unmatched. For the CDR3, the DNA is TGCAGTGCACCGACTAGCGGGAGCGACACGCAGTATTTT. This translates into CSAPTSGSDTQYF.